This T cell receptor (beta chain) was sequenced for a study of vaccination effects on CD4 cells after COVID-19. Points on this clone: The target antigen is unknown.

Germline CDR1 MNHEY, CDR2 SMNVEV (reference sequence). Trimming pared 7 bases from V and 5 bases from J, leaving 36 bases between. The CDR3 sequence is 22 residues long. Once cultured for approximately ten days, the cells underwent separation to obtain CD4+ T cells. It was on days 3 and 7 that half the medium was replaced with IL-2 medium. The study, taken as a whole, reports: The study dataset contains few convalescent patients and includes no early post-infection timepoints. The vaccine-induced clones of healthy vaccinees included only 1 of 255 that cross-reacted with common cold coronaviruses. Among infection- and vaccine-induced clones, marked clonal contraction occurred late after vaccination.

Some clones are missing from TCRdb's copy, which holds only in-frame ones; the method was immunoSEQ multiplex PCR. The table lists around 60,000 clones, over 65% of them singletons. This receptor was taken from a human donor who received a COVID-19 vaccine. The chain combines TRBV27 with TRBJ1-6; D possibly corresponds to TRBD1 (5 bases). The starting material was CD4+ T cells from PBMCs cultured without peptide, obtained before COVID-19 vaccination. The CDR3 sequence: CASTTQRAPGPLMWGNNSPLHF. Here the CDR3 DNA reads TGTGCCAGCACCACTCAAAGAGCTCCGGGACCGCTCATGTGGGGTAATAATTCACCCCTCCACTTT.